Listed here are 5 T cell receptor beta chains from one sample, sequenced in a study of T cell changes during pregnancy in multiple sclerosis (dated 2019 in TCRdb). Library construction relied on the immunoSEQ multiplex PCR assay. TCRdb limited this immuneACCESS table to in-frame rearrangements with V and J called. A share of clones is missing; checked studies link under half to unresolved V genes, and the rest is unexplained. For this sample there are 60,000 to 75,000 clones; approximately 94% appear just once. The leading ten clones occupy approximately 3.4% of the sample. The sample in question was CD8+ T cells from peripheral blood mononuclear cells, obtained in the second trimester of pregnancy. Every receptor here comes from a female donor with multiple sclerosis, enrolled in a pregnancy study.

The chain employs TRBV18 and TRBJ2-1, with 9 bases lining up with TRBD2. Germline CDR1 KGHSH, CDR2 LQKENI. The CDR3 extends over 16 amino acids. After removal of 5 bases from V and 1 base from J, the junction contained 6 bases not matched to a gene. This chain's CDR3 is CASSGEREVSYNEQFF. For the CDR3, the DNA is TGTGCCAGCTCAGGGGAGCGGGAGGTTTCCTACAATGAGCAGTTCTTC.

V gene TRBV19 combines with J gene TRBJ2-5; D is unresolved. The CDR3 consists of 14 residues. V was shortened by 3 bases and J by 5 bases, with 13 bases between the two germline ends. Looked up from germline, CDR1 is LNHDA and CDR2 is SQIVND (reference sequence). The CDR3 here is CASSISSEWETQYF. The CDR3, as DNA: TGTGCCAGTAGTATTTCCTCGGAGTGGGAGACCCAGTACTTC.

This chain links TRBV19 with TRBJ2-7, with 7 bases identical to TRBD2. The V segment lost 5 bases and the J segment 0 bases; nucleotides outside the gene matches: 7. Germline lookup yields CDR1 LNHDA and CDR2 SQIVND (reference sequence). This CDR3 is 15 amino acids long. The CDR3 sequence: CASSGSGGSSYEQYF. As DNA, the CDR3 is TGTGCCAGTAGTGGGTCGGGCGGGAGCTCCTACGAGCAGTACTTC.

The chain has TRBV19 and TRBJ2-1, with 12 positions matching TRBD2. CDR3 size: 17 residues. The V and J ends lost 5 bases and 1 base, in that order; junction bases with no gene match: 6. The V gene's germline CDR1 is LNHDA and CDR2 SQIVND (reference sequence). DNA for the CDR3: TGTGCCAGTAGTGCGACTAGCGGGAGAAGATCCTACAATGAGCAGTTCTTC. Its translation: CASSATSGRRSYNEQFF. Filled out from reference TRBV19 and TRBJ2-1, the complete variable domain reads DGGITQSPKYLFRKEGQNVTLSCEQNLNHDAMYWYRQDPGQGLRLIYYSQIVNDFQKGDIAEGYSVSREKKESFPLTVTSAQKNPTAFYLCASSATSGRRSYNEQFFGPGTRLTVL.

This sequence joins TRBV5-4 and TRBJ2-1; tentatively, D is TRBD2 (6 bases). The germline V gene has CDR1 SGHNT and CDR2 YYREEE (reference sequence). V lost 4 bases and J 3 bases, leaving 11 bases between the germline ends. CDR3 length equals 14 residues. For the CDR3, the DNA is TGTGCCAGCAGCCCCGGGAGTAGCTACAATGAGCAGTTCTTC. This encodes CASSPGSSYNEQFF.